The sequence of this T cell receptor (beta chain) was determined in a study of blood T cell repertoires in COVID-19. Profiled with immunoSEQ multiplex PCR; TCRdb holds only in-frame clones, not every one. Among about 400,000 clones listed, approximately 90% were seen once. V shed 6 bases and J 6 bases; nucleotides not matched to a gene: 6. The CDR3 totals 13 residues. The sequencing input was PBMCs or T cells enriched from blood (not recorded which). The V gene is TRBV12-3 or TRBV12-4, the J gene TRBJ1-1; 8 positions agree with TRBD1. This receptor was taken from a woman in her twenties or thirties with acute COVID-19. The CDR3 region is CASSLGQGPEAFF. DNA of the CDR3: TGTGCCAGCAGCCTTGGACAGGGTCCTGAAGCTTTCTTT.